This TCR beta chain was identified during a study of T cells after yellow fever vaccination. Study conclusions and caveats: Reappearance after the booster was observed for most primary-vaccination clones (roughly 95% CD4, more than 70% CD8). Shared CD4/CD8 clonotypes were a small share, likely from convergent recombination.

The CDR3 loop spans 13 amino acids. J was trimmed by 7 bases and V by 5 bases; bases with no gene match: 7. CDR1 SGHTA and CDR2 FQGTGA come from the germline V gene. Regarding this clonotype: Antigen: not known.

For TCR, cDNA came from 5'RACE template switching, which added a universal primer site and UMIs. One entry per CDR3 protein results from TCRdb running MiXCR on the 5' RACE reads. The sample lists some 560,000 distinct CDR3 sequences, 19% occurring once. The specimen comprised PBMCs, sampled 15 days after the yellow fever booster vaccination. The J gene is TRBJ1-1, the V gene TRBV7-3; 7 bases fit TRBD1. The TCR comes from a man younger than 40 who received the YFV17D yellow fever vaccine. DNA for the CDR3: TGTGCCAGCAGCCAAGCCCGGGACAGTGAAGCTTTCTTT. Protein: CASSQARDSEAFF.